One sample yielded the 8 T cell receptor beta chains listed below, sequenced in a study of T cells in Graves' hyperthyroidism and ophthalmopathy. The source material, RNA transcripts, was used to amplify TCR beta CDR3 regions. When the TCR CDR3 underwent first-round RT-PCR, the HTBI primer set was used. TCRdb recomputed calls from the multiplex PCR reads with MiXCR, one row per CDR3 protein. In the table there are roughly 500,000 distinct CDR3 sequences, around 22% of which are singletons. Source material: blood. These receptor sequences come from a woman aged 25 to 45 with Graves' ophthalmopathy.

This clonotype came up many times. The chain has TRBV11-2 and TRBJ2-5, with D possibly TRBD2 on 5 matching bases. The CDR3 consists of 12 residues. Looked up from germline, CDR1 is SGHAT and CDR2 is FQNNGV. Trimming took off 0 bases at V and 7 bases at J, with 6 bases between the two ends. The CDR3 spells CASSLDEGTQYF. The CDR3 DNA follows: TGTGCCAGCAGCTTAGATGAGGGGACCCAGTACTTC.

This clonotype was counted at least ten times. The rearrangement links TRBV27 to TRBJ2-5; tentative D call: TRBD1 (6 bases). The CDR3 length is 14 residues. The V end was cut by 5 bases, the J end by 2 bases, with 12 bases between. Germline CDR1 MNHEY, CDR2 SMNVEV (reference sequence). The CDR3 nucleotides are TGTGCCAGCAGTCTAACCAGGGGTCAAGAGACCCAGTACTTC. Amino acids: CASSLTRGQETQYF.

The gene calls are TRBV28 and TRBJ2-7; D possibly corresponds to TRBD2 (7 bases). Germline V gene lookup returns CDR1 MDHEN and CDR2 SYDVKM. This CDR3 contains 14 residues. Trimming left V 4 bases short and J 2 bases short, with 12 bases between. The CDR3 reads CASSSGGFAYEQYF. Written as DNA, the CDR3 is TGTGCCAGCAGTTCGGGGGGCTTCGCCTACGAGCAGTACTTC.

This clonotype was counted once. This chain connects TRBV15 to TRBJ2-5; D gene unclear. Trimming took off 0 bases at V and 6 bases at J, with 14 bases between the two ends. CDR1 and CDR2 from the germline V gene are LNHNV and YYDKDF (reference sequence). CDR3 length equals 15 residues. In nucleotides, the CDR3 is TGTGCCACCAGCAGAGATAAGGCAACGCGACAGACCCAGTACTTC. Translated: CATSRDKATRQTQYF.

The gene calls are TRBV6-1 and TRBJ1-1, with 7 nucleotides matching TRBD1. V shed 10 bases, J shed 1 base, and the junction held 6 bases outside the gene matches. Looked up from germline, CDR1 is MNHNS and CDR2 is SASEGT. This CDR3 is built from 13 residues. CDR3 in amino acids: CATGTATNTEAFF. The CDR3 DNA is TGTGCCACCGGGACAGCGACGAACACTGAAGCTTTCTTT.

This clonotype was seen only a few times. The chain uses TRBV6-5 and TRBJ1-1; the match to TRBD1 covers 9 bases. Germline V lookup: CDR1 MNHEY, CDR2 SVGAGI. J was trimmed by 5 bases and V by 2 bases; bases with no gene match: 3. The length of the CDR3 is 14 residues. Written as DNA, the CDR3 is TGTGCCAGCAGTTACGGACAGGGGTGGACTGAAGCTTTCTTT. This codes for CASSYGQGWTEAFF.

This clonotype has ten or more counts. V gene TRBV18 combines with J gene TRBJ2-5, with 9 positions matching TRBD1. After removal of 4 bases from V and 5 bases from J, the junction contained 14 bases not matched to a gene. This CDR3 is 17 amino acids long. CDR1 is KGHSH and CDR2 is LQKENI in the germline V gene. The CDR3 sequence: CASSLLGTGLVRETQYF. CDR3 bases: TGTGCCAGCTCACTTCTCGGGACAGGGTTGGTTCGGGAGACCCAGTACTTC.

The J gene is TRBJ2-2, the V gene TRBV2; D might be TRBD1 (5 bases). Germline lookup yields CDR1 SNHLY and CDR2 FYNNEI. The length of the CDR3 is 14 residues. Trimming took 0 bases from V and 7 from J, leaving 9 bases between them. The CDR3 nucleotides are TGTGCCAGCAGTGAAGCCAGGGTGGTCGGGGAGCTGTTTTTT. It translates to CASSEARVVGELFF.